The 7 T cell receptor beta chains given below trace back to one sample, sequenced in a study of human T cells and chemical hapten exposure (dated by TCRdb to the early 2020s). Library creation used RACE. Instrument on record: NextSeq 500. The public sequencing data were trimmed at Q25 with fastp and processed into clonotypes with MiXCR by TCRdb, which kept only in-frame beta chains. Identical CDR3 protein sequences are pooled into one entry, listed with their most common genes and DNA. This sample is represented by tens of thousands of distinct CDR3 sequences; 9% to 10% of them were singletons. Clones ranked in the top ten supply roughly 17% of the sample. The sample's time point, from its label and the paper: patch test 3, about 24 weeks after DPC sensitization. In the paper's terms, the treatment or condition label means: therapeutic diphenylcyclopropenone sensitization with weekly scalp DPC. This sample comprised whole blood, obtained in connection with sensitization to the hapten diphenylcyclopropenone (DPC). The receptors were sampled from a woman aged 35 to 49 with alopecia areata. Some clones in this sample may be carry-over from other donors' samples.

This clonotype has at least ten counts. CDR3 in DNA: TGTGCCAGCAGTTTAATGGCGGACACTGAAGCTTTCTTT. Amino acid sequence: CASSLMADTEAFF. The rearrangement links TRBV12-3 or TRBV12-4 to TRBJ1-1; no firm D call. Trimming pared 2 bases from V and 3 bases from J, leaving 7 bases between. The length of the CDR3 is 13 residues.

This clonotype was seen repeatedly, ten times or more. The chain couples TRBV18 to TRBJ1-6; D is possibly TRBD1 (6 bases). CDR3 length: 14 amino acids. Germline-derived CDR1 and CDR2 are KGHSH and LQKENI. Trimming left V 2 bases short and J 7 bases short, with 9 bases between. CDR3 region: CASSPDRKNSPLHF. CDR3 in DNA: TGTGCCAGCTCACCAGACAGGAAAAATTCACCCCTCCACTTT.

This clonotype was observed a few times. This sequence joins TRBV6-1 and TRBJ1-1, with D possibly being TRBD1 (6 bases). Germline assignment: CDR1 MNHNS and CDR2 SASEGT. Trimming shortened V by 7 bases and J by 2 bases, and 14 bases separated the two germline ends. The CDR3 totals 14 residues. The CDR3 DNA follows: TGTGCCAGCAAGGTCGGGGACACAAACACTGAAGCTTTCTTT. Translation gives CASKVGDTNTEAFF.

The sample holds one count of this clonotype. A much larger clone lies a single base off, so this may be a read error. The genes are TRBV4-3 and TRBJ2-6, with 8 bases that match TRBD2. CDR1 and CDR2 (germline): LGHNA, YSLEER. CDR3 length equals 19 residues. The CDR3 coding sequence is TGCGCCAGCAACCAAGTTAAGCGGGGGACTTTCTCTGGGGCCAACGTCCTGACTTTC. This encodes CASNQVKRGTFSGANVLTF.

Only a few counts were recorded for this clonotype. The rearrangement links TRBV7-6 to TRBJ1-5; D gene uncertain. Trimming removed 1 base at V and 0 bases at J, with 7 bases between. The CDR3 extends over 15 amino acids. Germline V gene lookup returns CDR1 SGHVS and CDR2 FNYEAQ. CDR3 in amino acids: CASSLGSYSNQPQHF. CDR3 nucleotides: TGTGCCAGCAGCTTAGGGAGTTATAGCAATCAGCCCCAGCATTTT.

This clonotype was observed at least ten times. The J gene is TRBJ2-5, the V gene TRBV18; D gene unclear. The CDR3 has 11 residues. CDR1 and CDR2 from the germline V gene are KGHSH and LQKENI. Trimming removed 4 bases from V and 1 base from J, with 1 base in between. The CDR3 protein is CASSLQETQYF. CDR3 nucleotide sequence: TGTGCCAGCTCACTCCAAGAGACCCAGTACTTC.

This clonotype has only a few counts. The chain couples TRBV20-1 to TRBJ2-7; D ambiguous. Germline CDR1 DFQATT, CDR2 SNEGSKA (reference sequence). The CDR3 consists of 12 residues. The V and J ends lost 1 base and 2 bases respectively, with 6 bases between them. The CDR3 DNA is TGCAGTGCTAGAGTTCCCCCCTACGAGCAGTACTTC. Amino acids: CSARVPPYEQYF.